These 14 T cell receptor beta chains were all obtained from the same sample, sequenced in a study of monozygotic twins with cystic fibrosis. The repertoire was sequenced with immunoSEQ multiplex PCR; TCRdb's copy has only in-frame clones and lacks some. Of tens of thousands of clones in the sample, 80% to 95% were seen once. The material sequenced was blood. Receptors were obtained from a girl aged 2 to 9 with cystic fibrosis.

This sequence joins TRBV6-1 and TRBJ2-2; TRBD1 might be the D (6 bases). Germline lookup yields CDR1 MNHNS and CDR2 SASEGT. The CDR3 contains 16 residues. Trimming stripped 2 bases from V and 4 bases from J, with 14 bases between. The DNA of the CDR3 is TGTGCCAGCAGTGAATCATTCGGCAGGGGCACCGGGGAGCTGTTTTTT. It translates to CASSESFGRGTGELFF.

This chain links TRBV9 with TRBJ2-1; TRBD2 agrees at 8 bases. Trimming cost V 4 bases and J 3 bases; bases outside gene matches: 6. The CDR3 runs 15 residues. Germline CDR1 is SGDLS and CDR2 is YYNGEE. This chain's CDR3 is CASSPGGGSYNEQFF. CDR3 nucleotides: TGTGCCAGCAGCCCCGGGGGGGGAAGCTACAATGAGCAGTTCTTC.

The V gene is TRBV6-5, the J gene TRBJ1-1; unclear D gene. The CDR3 sequence is 11 residues long. V lost 6 bases and J lost 4, with 6 bases in between. Germline CDR1 and CDR2: MNHEY and SVGAGI. This chain's CDR3 is CASSSTTEAFF. CDR3 in DNA: TGTGCCAGCAGCTCTACCACTGAAGCTTTCTTT.

The genes are TRBV15 and TRBJ1-1; D remains ambiguous. Between the trimmed V and J ends, which lost 0 bases and 4 bases, there was a span of 9 bases. Germline V lookup: CDR1 LNHNV, CDR2 YYDKDF (reference sequence). The CDR3 consists of 14 residues. The CDR3 DNA reads TGTGCCACCAGCAGAGATAGGAAGGCCACTGAAGCTTTCTTT. Its translation is CATSRDRKATEAFF.

DNA for the CDR3: TGCAGCGCCCTGGCTGGTCAAGCTGGGGGCAATCAGCCCCAGCATTTT. Its protein product is CSALAGQAGGNQPQHF. This chain connects TRBV29-1 to TRBJ1-5; D gene uncertain. Germline CDR1 and CDR2: SQVTM and ANQGSEA. The V end was cut by 7 bases, the J end by 2 bases, with 21 bases between. This CDR3 has 16 residues.

The chain carries TRBV10-1 and TRBJ2-7; the D gene is possibly TRBD1 (6 bases). V was shortened by 3 bases and J by 6 bases, with 9 bases between the two germline ends. This CDR3 is 12 amino acids long. Germline CDR1 WNHNN, CDR2 SYGVQD (reference sequence). CDR3 coding DNA: TGCGCCAGCAGTGAACAGGGCTCCGAGCAGTACTTC. As protein: CASSEQGSEQYF.

The chain employs TRBV4-2 and TRBJ2-3, with D unclear. This CDR3 region has 15 residues. V shed 1 base and J shed 7 bases, with 15 bases lying between them. Germline V gene sequence: CDR1 LGHNA, CDR2 YNFKEQ. The CDR3 DNA follows: TGTGCCAGCAGCCAAGCCGATCCTTTAGTCAATACGCAGTATTTT. Its translation is CASSQADPLVNTQYF.

The chain has TRBV18 and TRBJ1-1; D unclear. Germline lookup yields CDR1 KGHSH and CDR2 LQKENI. The CDR3 is made up of 13 amino acids. Between the trimmed V and J ends, which lost 2 bases and 1 base, there was a span of 5 bases. The CDR3 nucleotides are TGTGCCAGCTCACCAGAACAGAACACTGAAGCTTTCTTT. This gives the protein CASSPEQNTEAFF.

The rearrangement links TRBV7-6 to TRBJ1-4; TRBD1 might be the D (5 bases). Germline values: CDR1 SGHVS, CDR2 FNYEAQ. The CDR3 has 15 residues. The V gene lost 0 bases and the J gene lost 7 bases, with 12 bases spanning the gap. CDR3 nucleotide sequence: TGTGCCAGCAGCTTAGCGATGCCAGGGTTTGAAAAACTGTTTTTT. It yields the protein CASSLAMPGFEKLFF.

The chain employs TRBV7-8 and TRBJ2-5, with 15 bases that match TRBD2. Germline assignment: CDR1 SGHVS and CDR2 FQNEAQ. The CDR3 has 20 amino acids. The trim removed 8 bases at V and 6 bases at J, leaving 22 bases unmatched. The CDR3 nucleotides are TGTGCCAGCGCCACCACGGGGGCCGGGACTAGCGGGAGGAGAAGGCAGACCCAGTACTTC. Protein sequence: CASATTGAGTSGRRRQTQYF.

This chain connects TRBV19 to TRBJ1-2; no definite D call. V lost 7 bases and J lost 6, with 12 bases in between. Looked up from germline, CDR1 is LNHDA and CDR2 is SQIVND (reference sequence). The CDR3 is 12 amino acids. The CDR3 reads CASTSTRNGYTF. The CDR3 nucleotides read TGTGCCAGTACCTCTACCAGGAATGGCTACACCTTC.

V and J are TRBV5-6 and TRBJ2-7; 7 nucleotides align to TRBD1. The V segment lost 4 bases and the J segment 6 bases; nucleotides outside the gene matches: 7. CDR1 and CDR2 from the germline V gene are SGHDT and YYEEEE. This CDR3 contains 13 residues. CDR3 sequence (DNA): TGTGCCAGCAGCCGGGGACAGTCTGGCGAGCAGTACTTC. It encodes CASSRGQSGEQYF.

The chain is built from TRBV19 and TRBJ2-1, with D possibly being TRBD2 (6 bases). The CDR3 is 15 residues long. Trimming left V 0 bases short and J 3 bases short, with 9 bases between. The germline CDR1 and CDR2 sequences are LNHDA and SQIVND (reference sequence). CDR3 bases: TGTGCCAGTAGTATAGAGGCGGGATTCTACAATGAGCAGTTCTTC. Encoded protein: CASSIEAGFYNEQFF. The variable domain in full, with the rest retrieved from reference TRBV19 and TRBJ2-1, is DGGITQSPKYLFRKEGQNVTLSCEQNLNHDAMYWYRQDPGQGLRLIYYSQIVNDFQKGDIAEGYSVSREKKESFPLTVTSAQKNPTAFYLCASSIEAGFYNEQFFGPGTRLTVL.

The V and J genes are TRBV6-6 and TRBJ2-5, with 8 bases lining up with TRBD2. After removal of 5 bases from V and 1 base from J, the junction contained 9 bases not matched to a gene. The CDR3 is 16 residues long. Germline loops: CDR1 MNHNY, CDR2 SVGAGI (reference sequence). The CDR3 region is CASSPRTGTSQETQYF. In DNA, the CDR3 is TGTGCCAGCAGTCCCAGGACCGGGACTAGCCAAGAGACCCAGTACTTC.